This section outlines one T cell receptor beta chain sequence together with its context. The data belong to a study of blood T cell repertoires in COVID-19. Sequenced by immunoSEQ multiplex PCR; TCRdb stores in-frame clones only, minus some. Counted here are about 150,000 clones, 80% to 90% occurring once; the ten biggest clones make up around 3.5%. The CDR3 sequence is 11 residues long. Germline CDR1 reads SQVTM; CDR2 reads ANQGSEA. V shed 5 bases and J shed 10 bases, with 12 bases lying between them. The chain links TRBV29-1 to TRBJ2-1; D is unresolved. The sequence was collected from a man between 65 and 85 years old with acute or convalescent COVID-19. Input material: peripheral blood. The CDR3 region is CSVYGGWEQFF. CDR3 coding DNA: TGCAGCGTTTACGGTGGTTGGGAGCAGTTCTTC.